This T cell receptor (beta chain) was observed in a study of T cell responses to AZD1222 COVID-19 vaccine. Study details: Second-dose groups at about 4 or about 12 weeks were pooled. Study conclusions and caveats: Possibly, clonal diversity was underestimated; donors were largely white British and included more females. An increase in Spike-specific TCR breadth and depth was observed after two AZD1222 doses.

Turning to this clone: As yet, its antigen is unknown.

Germline V gives CDR1 SGHTA, CDR2 FQGNSA. The CDR3 runs 15 residues. V gave up 2 bases and J gave up 2 bases, with 12 bases separating them. The protocol was immunoSEQ multiplex PCR, while the TCRdb copy is restricted to in-frame clones and leaves out a portion. The sample has approximately 100,000 clones; about 90% are singletons. This sample comprised peripheral blood, obtained on day 0 of AZD1222 vaccination. The rearrangement links TRBV7-2 to TRBJ2-5; D could derive from TRBD1 or TRBD2 (5 bases each). This TCR derives from an adult in good health. The CDR3 bases are TGTGCCAGCAGCTTAAAGATTGGGGGTCAAGAGACCCAGTACTTC. Its protein product is CASSLKIGGQETQYF.